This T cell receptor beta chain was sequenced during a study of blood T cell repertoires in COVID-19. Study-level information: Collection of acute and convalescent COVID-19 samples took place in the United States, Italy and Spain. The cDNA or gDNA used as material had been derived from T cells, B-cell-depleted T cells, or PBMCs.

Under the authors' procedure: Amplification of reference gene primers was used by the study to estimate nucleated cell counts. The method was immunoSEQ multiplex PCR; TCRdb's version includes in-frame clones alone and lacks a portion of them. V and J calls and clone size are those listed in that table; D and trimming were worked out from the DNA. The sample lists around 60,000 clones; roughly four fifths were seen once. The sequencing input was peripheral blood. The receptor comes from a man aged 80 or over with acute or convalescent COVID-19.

This chain's CDR3 is CASSLAGRDRGQGGYTF. The CDR3 DNA reads TGTGCCAGCAGCTTGGCCGGAAGGGACAGGGGGCAGGGGGGCTACACCTTC. The rearrangement joins TRBV5-4 to TRBJ1-2; TRBD1 agrees at 12 bases. Germline CDR1 and CDR2: SGHNT and YYREEE (reference sequence). With 0 bases clipped from V and 8 bases from J, the junction kept 11 bases outside the gene matches. This CDR3 is built from 17 residues.